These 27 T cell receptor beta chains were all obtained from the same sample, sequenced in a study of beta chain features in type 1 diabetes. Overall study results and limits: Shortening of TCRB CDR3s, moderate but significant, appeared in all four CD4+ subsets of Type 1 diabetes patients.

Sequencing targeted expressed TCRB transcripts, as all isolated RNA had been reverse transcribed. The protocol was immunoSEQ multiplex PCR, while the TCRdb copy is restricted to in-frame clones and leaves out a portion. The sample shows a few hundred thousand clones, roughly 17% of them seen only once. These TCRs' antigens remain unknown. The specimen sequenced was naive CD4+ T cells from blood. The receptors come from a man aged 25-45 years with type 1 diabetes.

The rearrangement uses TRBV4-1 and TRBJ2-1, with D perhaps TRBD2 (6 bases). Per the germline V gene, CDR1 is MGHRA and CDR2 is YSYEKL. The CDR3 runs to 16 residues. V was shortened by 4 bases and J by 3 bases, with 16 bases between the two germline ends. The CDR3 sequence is CASSPLMGGVYNEQFF. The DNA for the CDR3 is TGCGCCAGCAGCCCACTGATGGGCGGGGTCTACAATGAGCAGTTCTTC.

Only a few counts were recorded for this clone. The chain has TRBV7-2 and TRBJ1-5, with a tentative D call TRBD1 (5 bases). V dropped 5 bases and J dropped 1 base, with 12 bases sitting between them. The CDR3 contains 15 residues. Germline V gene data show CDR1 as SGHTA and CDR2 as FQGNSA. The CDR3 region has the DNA TGTGCCAGCAGCCCATGGGGCGAAAGCAATCAGCCCCAGCATTTT. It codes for CASSPWGESNQPQHF.

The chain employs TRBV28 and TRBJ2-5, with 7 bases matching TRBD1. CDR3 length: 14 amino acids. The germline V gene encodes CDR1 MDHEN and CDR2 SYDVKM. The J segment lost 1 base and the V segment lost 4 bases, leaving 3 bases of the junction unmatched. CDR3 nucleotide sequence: TGTGCCAGCAGTTCGGGACAGACCCAAGAGACCCAGTACTTC. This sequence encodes CASSSGQTQETQYF.

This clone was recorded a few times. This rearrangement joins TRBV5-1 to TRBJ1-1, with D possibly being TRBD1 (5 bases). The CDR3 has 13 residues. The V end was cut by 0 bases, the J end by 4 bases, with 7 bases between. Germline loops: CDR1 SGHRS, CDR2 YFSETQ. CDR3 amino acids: CASSLGQPTEAFF. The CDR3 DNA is TGCGCCAGCAGCTTGGGACAGCCCACTGAAGCTTTCTTT. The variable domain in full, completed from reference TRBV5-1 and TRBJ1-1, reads KAGVTQTPRYLIKTRGQQVTLSCSPISGHRSVSWYQQTPGQGLQFLFEYFSETQRNKGNFPGRFSGRQFSNSRSEMNVSTLELGDSALYLCASSLGQPTEAFFGQGTRLTVV.

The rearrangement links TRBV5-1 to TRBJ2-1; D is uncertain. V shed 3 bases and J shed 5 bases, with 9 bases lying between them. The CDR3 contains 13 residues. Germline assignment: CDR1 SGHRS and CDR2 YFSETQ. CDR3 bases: TGCGCCAGCAGCTGGAGTGGAAACAATGAGCAGTTCTTC. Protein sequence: CASSWSGNNEQFF. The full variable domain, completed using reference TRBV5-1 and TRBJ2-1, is KAGVTQTPRYLIKTRGQQVTLSCSPISGHRSVSWYQQTPGQGLQFLFEYFSETQRNKGNFPGRFSGRQFSNSRSEMNVSTLELGDSALYLCASSWSGNNEQFFGPGTRLTVL.

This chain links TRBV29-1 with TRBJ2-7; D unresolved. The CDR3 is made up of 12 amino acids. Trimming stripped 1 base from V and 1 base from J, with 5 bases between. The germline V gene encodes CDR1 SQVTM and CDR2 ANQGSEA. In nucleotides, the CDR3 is TGCAGCGTTGAAGGAGAATCCTACGAGCAGTACTTC. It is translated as CSVEGESYEQYF.

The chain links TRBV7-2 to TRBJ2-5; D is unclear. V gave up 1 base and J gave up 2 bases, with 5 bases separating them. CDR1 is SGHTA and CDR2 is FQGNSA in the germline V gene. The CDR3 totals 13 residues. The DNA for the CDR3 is TGTGCCAGCAGCTTAGTAAGGCAAGAGACCCAGTACTTC. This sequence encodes CASSLVRQETQYF.

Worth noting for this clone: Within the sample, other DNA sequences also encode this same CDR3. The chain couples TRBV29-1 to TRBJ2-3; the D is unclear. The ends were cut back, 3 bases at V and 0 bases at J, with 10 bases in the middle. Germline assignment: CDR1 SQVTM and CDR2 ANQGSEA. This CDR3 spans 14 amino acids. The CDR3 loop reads CSVEQDTSTDTQYF. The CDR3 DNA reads TGCAGCGTTGAGCAGGATACTAGCACAGATACGCAGTATTTT.

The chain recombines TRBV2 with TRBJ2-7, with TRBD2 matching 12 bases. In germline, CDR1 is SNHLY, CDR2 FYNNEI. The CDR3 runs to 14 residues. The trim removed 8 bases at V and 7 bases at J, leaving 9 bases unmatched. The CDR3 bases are TGTGCCAGCCAAAGACTAGCGGGAGTTGGGGAGCAGTACTTC. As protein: CASQRLAGVGEQYF.

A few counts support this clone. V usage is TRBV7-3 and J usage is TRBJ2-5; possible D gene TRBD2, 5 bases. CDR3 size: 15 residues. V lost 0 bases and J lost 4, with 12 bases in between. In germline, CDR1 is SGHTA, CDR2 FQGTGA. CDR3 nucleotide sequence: TGTGCCAGCAGCTTAACTAGCGCCGCGACAGAGACCCAGTACTTC. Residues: CASSLTSAATETQYF.

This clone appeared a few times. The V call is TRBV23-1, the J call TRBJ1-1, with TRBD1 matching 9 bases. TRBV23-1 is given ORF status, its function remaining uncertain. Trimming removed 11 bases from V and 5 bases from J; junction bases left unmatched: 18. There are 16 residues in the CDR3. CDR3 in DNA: TGCGCCGCCATCCCAGACAGGGGGTCGGGAGAAACTGAAGCTTTCTTT. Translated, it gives CAAIPDRGSGETEAFF.

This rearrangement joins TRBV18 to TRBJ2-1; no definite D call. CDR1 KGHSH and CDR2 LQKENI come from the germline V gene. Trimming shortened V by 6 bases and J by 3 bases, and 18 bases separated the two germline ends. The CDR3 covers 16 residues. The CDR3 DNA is TGTGCCAGCTCTCCCAGTCAACACCTTTTCTACAATGAGCAGTTCTTC. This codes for CASSPSQHLFYNEQFF.

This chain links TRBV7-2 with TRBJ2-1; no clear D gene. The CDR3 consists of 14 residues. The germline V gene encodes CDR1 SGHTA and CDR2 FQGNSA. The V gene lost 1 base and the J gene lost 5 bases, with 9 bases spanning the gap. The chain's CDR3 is CASSLVWQNNEQFF. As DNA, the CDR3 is TGTGCCAGCAGCTTAGTGTGGCAGAACAATGAGCAGTTCTTC.

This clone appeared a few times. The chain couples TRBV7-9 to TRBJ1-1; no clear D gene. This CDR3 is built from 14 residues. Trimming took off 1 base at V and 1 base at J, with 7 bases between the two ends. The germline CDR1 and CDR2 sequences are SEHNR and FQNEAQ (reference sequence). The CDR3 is CASSLVAENTEAFF. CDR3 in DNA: TGTGCCAGCAGCTTAGTGGCAGAGAACACTGAAGCTTTCTTT.

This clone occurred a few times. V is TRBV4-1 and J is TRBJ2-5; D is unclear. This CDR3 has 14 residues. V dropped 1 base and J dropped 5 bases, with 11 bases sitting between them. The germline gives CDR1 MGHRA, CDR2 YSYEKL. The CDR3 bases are TGCGCCAGCAGCCAAGCAGGCTCCTCGGAGACCCAGTACTTC. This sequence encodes CASSQAGSSETQYF.

The CDR3 is CASSLVGGGADTQYF. The CDR3 DNA is TGTGCCAGCAGCTTAGTAGGAGGTGGGGCAGATACGCAGTATTTT. The chain joins TRBV7-2 to TRBJ2-3; maybe TRBD2 (5 bases). The CDR3 sequence is 15 residues long. Trimming shortened V by 1 base and J by 4 bases, and 12 bases separated the two germline ends. CDR1 and CDR2 from the germline V gene are SGHTA and FQGNSA.

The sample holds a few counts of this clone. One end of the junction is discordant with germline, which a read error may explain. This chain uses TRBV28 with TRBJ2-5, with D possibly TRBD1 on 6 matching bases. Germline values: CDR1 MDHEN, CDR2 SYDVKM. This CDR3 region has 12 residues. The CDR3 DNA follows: TGCGCCACTGGGACATTTCAAGAGACCCAGTACTTC. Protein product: CATGTFQETQYF.

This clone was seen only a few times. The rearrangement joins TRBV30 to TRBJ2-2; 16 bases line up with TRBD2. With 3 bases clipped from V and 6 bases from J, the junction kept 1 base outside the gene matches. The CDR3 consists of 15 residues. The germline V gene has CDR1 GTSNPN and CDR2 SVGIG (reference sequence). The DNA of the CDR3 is TGTGCCTGGAGCGGGACTAGCGGGAGGGCCGGGGAGCTGTTTTTT. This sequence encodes CAWSGTSGRAGELFF.

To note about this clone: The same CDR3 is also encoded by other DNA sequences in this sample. The CDR3 is CASSPDRNYGYTF. The CDR3 coding sequence is TGTGCCAGCAGCCCGGACCGGAACTATGGCTACACCTTC. The chain combines TRBV7-2 with TRBJ1-2; D not resolved. This CDR3 is 13 amino acids long. Germline CDR1 SGHTA, CDR2 FQGNSA. Trimming removed 5 bases from V and 2 bases from J, with 9 bases in between.

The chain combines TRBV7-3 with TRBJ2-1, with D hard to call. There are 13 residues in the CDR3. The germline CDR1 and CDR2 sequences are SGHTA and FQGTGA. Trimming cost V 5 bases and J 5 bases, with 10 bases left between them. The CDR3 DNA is TGTGCCAGCAGCCCAAGTCGTAACAATGAGCAGTTCTTC. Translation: CASSPSRNNEQFF.

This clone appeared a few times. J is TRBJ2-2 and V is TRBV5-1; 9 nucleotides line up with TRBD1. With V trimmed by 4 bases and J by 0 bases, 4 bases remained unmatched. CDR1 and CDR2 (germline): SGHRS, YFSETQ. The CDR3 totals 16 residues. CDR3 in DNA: TGCGCCAGCAGCCCCCGGACAGGGGCGAACACCGGGGAGCTGTTTTTT. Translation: CASSPRTGANTGELFF.

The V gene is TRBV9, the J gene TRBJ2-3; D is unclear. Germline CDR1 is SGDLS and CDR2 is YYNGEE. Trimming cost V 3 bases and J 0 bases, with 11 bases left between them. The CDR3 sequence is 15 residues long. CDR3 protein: CASSAVRASTDTQYF. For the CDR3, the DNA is TGTGCCAGCAGCGCGGTCAGAGCGAGCACAGATACGCAGTATTTT.

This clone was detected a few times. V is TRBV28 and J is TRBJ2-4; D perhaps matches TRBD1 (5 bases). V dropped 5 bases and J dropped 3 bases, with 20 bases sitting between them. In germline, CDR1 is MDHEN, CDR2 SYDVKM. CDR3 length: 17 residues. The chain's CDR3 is CASSPLPGTGGKNIQYF. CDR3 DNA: TGTGCCAGCAGTCCACTACCGGGTACAGGCGGCAAAAACATTCAGTACTTC.

The CDR3 DNA is TGCGCCAGCAGCTTGGAAATAGCCAAAAACATTCAGTACTTC. Translated, it gives CASSLEIAKNIQYF. The V gene is TRBV5-1, the J gene TRBJ2-4, with no clear D. The CDR3 covers 14 residues. The germline gives CDR1 SGHRS, CDR2 YFSETQ. V was cut by 0 bases and J by 0 bases, with 4 bases left in between. Combining the CDR3 with reference TRBV5-1 and TRBJ2-4 gives the whole variable domain KAGVTQTPRYLIKTRGQQVTLSCSPISGHRSVSWYQQTPGQGLQFLFEYFSETQRNKGNFPGRFSGRQFSNSRSEMNVSTLELGDSALYLCASSLEIAKNIQYFGAGTRLSVL.

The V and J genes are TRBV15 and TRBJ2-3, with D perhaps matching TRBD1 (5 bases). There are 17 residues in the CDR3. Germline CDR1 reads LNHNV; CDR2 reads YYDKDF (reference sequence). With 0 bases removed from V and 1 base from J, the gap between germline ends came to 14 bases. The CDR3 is CATSREGPRAGTDTQYF. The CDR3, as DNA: TGTGCCACCAGCAGAGAAGGACCCAGGGCTGGCACAGATACGCAGTATTTT.

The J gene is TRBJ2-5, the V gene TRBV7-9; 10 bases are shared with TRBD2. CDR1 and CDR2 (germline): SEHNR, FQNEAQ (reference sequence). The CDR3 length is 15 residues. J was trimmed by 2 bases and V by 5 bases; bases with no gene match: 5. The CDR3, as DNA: TGTGCCAGCAGCGTCGGACTAGCGGCACAAGAGACCCAGTACTTC. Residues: CASSVGLAAQETQYF.

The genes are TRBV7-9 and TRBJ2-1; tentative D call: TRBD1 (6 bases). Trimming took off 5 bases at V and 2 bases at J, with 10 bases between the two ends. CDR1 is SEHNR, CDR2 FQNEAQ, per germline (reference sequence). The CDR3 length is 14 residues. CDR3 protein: CASSPQGPYNEQFF. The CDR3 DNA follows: TGTGCCAGCAGCCCCCAGGGGCCCTACAATGAGCAGTTCTTC.